A single sample gave rise to the 13 T cell receptor beta chains below, sequenced in a study of shared clonotypes between healthy human individuals (dated by TCRdb to 2020 to 2022). Library preparation used the immunoSEQ multiplex PCR assay. Here the immuneACCESS table is served through TCRdb, limited to in-frame sequences with V and J called. Missing clones are a known gap in these copies; in checked studies unresolved V genes cover under half, and the rest lacks a known reason. A total of about 1.1 million clones appear in this sample, about 80% of them only once. The ten largest clones take up roughly 0.82% of the sample. The sample taken for sequencing was memory CD4+ T cells from PBMCs. The meaning of the sample's cell subset or site label: CD45RA-negative fraction. These receptors were taken from a man between 18 and 29 years old in good health. Some clones in this sample may be carry-over from other donors' samples.

Only a few counts were recorded for this clone. This chain joins TRBV14 and TRBJ2-7; D unresolved. The V and J ends lost 1 base and 0 bases respectively, with 7 bases between them. This CDR3 comprises 14 residues. Germline CDR1 reads SGHDN; CDR2 reads FVKESK. CDR3 loop: CASSQGQNSYEQYF. The CDR3 nucleotides are TGTGCCAGCAGCCAAGGCCAGAACTCCTACGAGCAGTACTTC.

V is TRBV6-1 and J is TRBJ2-7, with 9 bases lining up with TRBD2. CDR1 and CDR2 from the germline V gene are MNHNS and SASEGT. V was pared by 5 bases and J by 2 bases, with 7 bases of the junction left unmatched. The CDR3 sequence is 15 residues long. CDR3 nucleotides: TGTGCCAGCAGTAGCGGGGGGCAGGGCGCCTACGAGCAGTACTTC. This codes for CASSSGGQGAYEQYF.

This sequence joins TRBV7-6 and TRBJ1-1, with a possible D match to TRBD1 (5 bases). V gave up 6 bases and J gave up 8 bases, with 13 bases separating them. The CDR3 sequence is 12 residues long. CDR1 and CDR2 from the germline V gene are SGHVS and FNYEAQ. CDR3: CASRSGATEAFF. The CDR3 region has the DNA TGTGCCAGCAGGTCCGGGGCGACGGAAGCTTTCTTT.

CDR3 DNA sequence: TGTGCCGCCCCAGCGGAGGGCGCCGGAGTAATATCAGATACGCAGTATTTT. This gives the protein CAAPAEGAGVISDTQYF. The J gene is TRBJ2-3, the V gene TRBV28; D possibly corresponds to TRBD2 (6 bases). CDR1 is MDHEN and CDR2 is SYDVKM in the germline V gene. This CDR3 comprises 17 residues. With 11 bases removed from V and 4 bases from J, the gap between germline ends came to 28 bases. Full variable domain (rest looked up from reference TRBV28 and TRBJ2-3): DVKVTQSSRYLVKRTGEKVFLECVQDMDHENMFWYRQDPGLGLRLIYFSYDVKMKEKGDIPEGYSVSREKKERFSLILESASTNQTSMYLCAAPAEGAGVISDTQYFGPGTRLTVL.

The V call is TRBV29-1, the J call TRBJ2-1; tentatively, D is TRBD1 (6 bases). From germline, CDR1 is SQVTM and CDR2 ANQGSEA. The CDR3 runs to 14 residues. V was cut by 3 bases and J by 5 bases, with 14 bases left in between. The CDR3 protein is CSVEGAGAHNEQFF. The CDR3 bases are TGCAGCGTTGAGGGAGCAGGGGCCCACAATGAGCAGTTCTTC.

The chain joins TRBV6-5 to TRBJ2-1, with D tentatively TRBD1 (5 bases). The V end lost 6 bases, the J end lost 0 bases, and 9 bases lay between the germline ends. This CDR3 region has 14 residues. Germline assignment: CDR1 MNHEY and CDR2 SVGAGI. The CDR3 spells CASRRQSSYNEQFF. The CDR3 region has the DNA TGTGCCAGCAGGCGACAGAGCTCCTACAATGAGCAGTTCTTC.

The chain couples TRBV9 to TRBJ1-1; unclear D gene. Germline CDR1 SGDLS, CDR2 YYNGEE. There are 15 residues in the CDR3. Trimming took 0 bases from V and 0 from J, leaving 9 bases between them. CDR3 sequence: CASSVGIRVNTEAFF. For the CDR3, the DNA is TGTGCCAGCAGCGTAGGAATACGAGTGAACACTGAAGCTTTCTTT.

The chain links TRBV7-9 to TRBJ2-3; 13 bases agree with TRBD2. V lost 5 bases to trimming and J lost 3 bases; unmatched junction nucleotides: 5. CDR3 length equals 16 residues. Germline V CDR1 and CDR2: SEHNR, FQNEAQ (reference sequence). The CDR3 region is CASSRGLAGDTDTQYF. The CDR3 coding sequence is TGTGCCAGCAGCCGTGGACTAGCGGGAGATACAGATACGCAGTATTTT.

The chain joins TRBV10-3 to TRBJ2-3, with 7 bases identical to TRBD1. The CDR3 consists of 14 residues. Germline CDR1 reads ENHRY; CDR2 reads SYGVKD. J was trimmed by 4 bases and V by 11 bases; bases with no gene match: 12. This chain's CDR3 is CAAKGAVFSDTQYF. DNA for the CDR3: TGTGCCGCGAAGGGGGCCGTGTTCTCAGATACGCAGTATTTT.

The V call is TRBV27, the J call TRBJ1-1; 9 bases map to TRBD1. V lost 6 bases and J lost 5; bases outside the gene matches: 13. From germline, CDR1 is MNHEY and CDR2 SMNVEV (reference sequence). This CDR3 is built from 16 residues. The CDR3 DNA reads as TGTGCCAGCAGACCCGGGACAGGGCGGGTTGGAACTGAAGCTTTCTTT. Its translation is CASRPGTGRVGTEAFF.

This clone was seen once. The gene calls are TRBV7-3 and TRBJ2-5; TRBD2 is a possible D gene (5 bases). CDR1 is SGHTA and CDR2 is FQGTGA in the germline V gene. The CDR3 is made up of 13 amino acids. Trimming took 5 bases from V and 1 from J, leaving 8 bases between them. As DNA, the CDR3 is TGTGCCAGCAGCCGGGAACCCCAAGAGACCCAGTACTTC. Encoded protein: CASSREPQETQYF.

This chain links TRBV28 with TRBJ1-2; 7 bases are a match to TRBD1. Germline CDR1 reads MDHEN; CDR2 reads SYDVKM. The J segment lost 0 bases and the V segment lost 6 bases, leaving 13 bases of the junction unmatched. This CDR3 is 17 amino acids long. CDR3 sequence: CASRPMGTEPSNYGYTF. The DNA for the CDR3 is TGTGCCAGCAGACCGATGGGGACAGAACCCTCTAACTATGGCTACACCTTC.

The chain couples TRBV28 to TRBJ2-3; D uncertain. V lost 2 bases to trimming and J lost 0 bases, with 6 bases between them. Germline lookup yields CDR1 MDHEN and CDR2 SYDVKM. The CDR3 is made up of 14 amino acids. The CDR3 protein is CASSLPASTDTQYF. CDR3 sequence (DNA): TGTGCCAGCAGTTTACCTGCTAGCACAGATACGCAGTATTTT.